This TCR beta chain stems from a study of T cells in Graves' hyperthyroidism and ophthalmopathy. Regarding the study as a whole: Appearing also in blood were most of the thyroid clonotypes expanded above 0.001.

This clonotype was found many times. The antigen is not known. The CDR3 is made up of 16 amino acids. V was pared by 2 bases and J by 7 bases, with 21 bases between. Germline V gene sequence: CDR1 MNHEY, CDR2 SMNVEV (reference sequence). What was amplified from RNA transcripts were TCR beta CDR3 regions. A first-round RT-PCR of the TCR CDR3 used the HTBI primer set. TCRdb called the multiplex PCR reads again in MiXCR, with one record for every CDR3 protein. The sample holds a few hundred thousand distinct CDR3 sequences, 14% to 15% seen once. The clonotype was recovered from a woman aged 25 to 39 with Graves' hyperthyroidism. This chain uses TRBV27 with TRBJ2-7, with D possibly being TRBD2 (5 bases). The sequenced sample consisted of blood. The CDR3 nucleotides read TGTGCCAGCAGTTTACGGCGGGCCCCGACCTTCGAGGAGCAGTACTTC. Amino acid sequence: CASSLRRAPTFEEQYF.